Listed below are T cell receptor beta chains from one sample, sequenced in a study of cytomegalovirus exposure and HLA in healthy donors. The repertoire was sequenced with immunoSEQ multiplex PCR; TCRdb's copy has only in-frame clones and lacks some. The sample has roughly 160,000 clones; 80% to 85% are singletons. Sequencing was performed on PBMCs. The origin of the receptors is a man aged 25 to 40 in good health and CMV-seronegative. Both conserved end residues are part of each CDR3. Fields, in order: clone size, V gene, J gene, D gene, CDR3 DNA, CDR3 protein. A D gene is named only where the DNA matches it firmly. A clone size is listed for some rows: how often the clone was seen (once, few, many), or a class if it is expanded.

size: -
V: TRBV11-3
J: TRBJ2-1
D: -
DNA: TGTGCCAGCAGCTTAGGTATCGACAATGAGCAGTTCTTC
CDR3: CASSLGIDNEQFF

size: -
V: TRBV7-3
J: TRBJ2-7
D: -
DNA: TGTGCCTGCGGGCAGTACCTAAACGAGCAGTACTTC
CDR3: CACGQYLNEQYF

size: -
V: TRBV2
J: TRBJ1-2
D: -
DNA: TGTGCCAGCAGTGGAGACAGGAGGTATGGCTACACCTTC
CDR3: CASSGDRRYGYTF

size: few
V: TRBV11-2
J: TRBJ1-5
D: -
DNA: TGTGCCAGCAGCGTTCAGGGAAATAGCAATCAGCCCCAGCATTTT
CDR3: CASSVQGNSNQPQHF

size: -
V: TRBV9
J: TRBJ1-1
D: TRBD1
DNA: TGTGCCAGCAGCGGAGACAGGGATTGGGTGAACACTGAAGCTTTCTTT
CDR3: CASSGDRDWVNTEAFF

size: -
V: TRBV19
J: TRBJ1-2
D: -
DNA: TGTGCCAGTATAATCGACAAGGATCGTTACTATGGCTACACCTTC
CDR3: CASIIDKDRYYGYTF

size: -
V: TRBV5-1
J: TRBJ2-1
D: TRBD2
DNA: TGCGCCAGCAGCTTGGTGCTAGCGGGAGATCATGAGCAGTTCTTC
CDR3: CASSLVLAGDHEQFF

size: -
V: TRBV11-1
J: TRBJ2-1
D: TRBD2
DNA: TGTGCCAGCAGCCGGACTAGCTCTCGGTATGAGCAGTTCTTC
CDR3: CASSRTSSRYEQFF

size: -
V: TRBV27
J: TRBJ2-7
D: -
DNA: TGTGCCAGCAGTTTATGGGGCCGGGAGCCAACCAACGAGCAGTACTTC
CDR3: CASSLWGREPTNEQYF

size: -
V: TRBV7-9
J: TRBJ2-7
D: TRBD1
DNA: TGTGCCAGCAGCCAGAGGACAGGGAGCTCCTACGAGCAGTACTTC
CDR3: CASSQRTGSSYEQYF

size: -
V: TRBV6-1
J: TRBJ2-1
D: TRBD2
DNA: TGTGCCAGCAGTGAAACTAGCGGGAGAGTACATGAGCAGTTCTTC
CDR3: CASSETSGRVHEQFF

size: -
V: TRBV2
J: TRBJ1-5
D: TRBD1
DNA: TGTGCCAGCCAGCGGGACAGGGCACGGCAGCCCCAGCATTTT
CDR3: CASQRDRARQPQHF

size: once
V: TRBV10-3
J: TRBJ2-1
D: -
DNA: TGTGCCATCAGTACACAGGGAAAACTTTACAATGAGCAGTTCTTC
CDR3: CAISTQGKLYNEQFF

size: -
V: TRBV28
J: TRBJ1-5
D: -
DNA: TGTGCCAGCGCCACTCCCCGGCAGCCCCAGCATTTT
CDR3: CASATPRQPQHF

size: -
V: TRBV13
J: TRBJ1-3
D: TRBD1
DNA: TGTGCCAGCAGGGAGACAGGGGGATCTGGAAACACCATATATTTT
CDR3: CASRETGGSGNTIYF

size: once
V: TRBV19
J: TRBJ1-2
D: -
DNA: TGTGCCAGTAGTATCCCAGGGATTGTGCGCTACACCTTC
CDR3: CASSIPGIVRYTF

size: -
V: TRBV6-5
J: TRBJ2-7
D: -
DNA: TGTGCCAGCAGTTCGGGGGTGGGCGAGCAGTACTTC
CDR3: CASSSGVGEQYF

size: -
V: TRBV7-8
J: TRBJ2-3
D: TRBD2
DNA: TGTGCCAGCAGCCCATTAGCGGGGGGTTTCACAGATACGCAGTATTTT
CDR3: CASSPLAGGFTDTQYF

size: -
V: TRBV27
J: TRBJ2-7
D: TRBD2
DNA: TGTGCCAGCAGTCCAACCACTAGCGGCTCCTACGAGCAGTACTTC
CDR3: CASSPTTSGSYEQYF

size: -
V: TRBV27
J: TRBJ1-3
D: TRBD1
DNA: TGTGCCAGCAGTTTAAGCGGGACAGGGACTGGAAACACCATATATTTT
CDR3: CASSLSGTGTGNTIYF

size: -
V: TRBV5-8
J: TRBJ2-5
D: TRBD2
DNA: TGTGCCAGCAGCGTCTGGGCGGGGGGGATCCAAGAGACCCAGTACTTC
CDR3: CASSVWAGGIQETQYF

size: -
V: TRBV2
J: TRBJ1-1
D: -
DNA: TGTGCCAGCAGTGAGGGCAGGCGGAACACTGAAGCTTTCTTT
CDR3: CASSEGRRNTEAFF

size: once
V: TRBV7-9
J: TRBJ2-2
D: -
DNA: TGTGCCAGCAGCGCCAGGGTTGGGGAGCTGTTTTTT
CDR3: CASSARVGELFF

size: -
V: TRBV2
J: TRBJ1-5
D: -
DNA: TGTGCCAGCCGGATTTTCAGGGGTGCAGATAGCAATCAGCCCCAGCATTTT
CDR3: CASRIFRGADSNQPQHF

size: few
V: TRBV7-2
J: TRBJ2-1
D: TRBD2
DNA: TGTGCCAGCAGCCAGGGACTAGCGGAGTACAATGAGCAGTTCTTC
CDR3: CASSQGLAEYNEQFF

size: -
V: TRBV27
J: TRBJ2-4
D: TRBD2
DNA: TGTGCCAGCAGTTCGGGACTAGCGGGAGAAGAGCTAGCCAAAAACATTCAGTACTTC
CDR3: CASSSGLAGEELAKNIQYF